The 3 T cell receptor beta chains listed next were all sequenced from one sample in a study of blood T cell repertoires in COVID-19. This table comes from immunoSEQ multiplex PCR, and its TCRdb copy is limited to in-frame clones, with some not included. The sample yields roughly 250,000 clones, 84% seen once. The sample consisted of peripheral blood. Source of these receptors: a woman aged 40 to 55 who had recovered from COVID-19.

For the CDR3, the DNA is TGTGCCAGCTCACCAACTCGAGGGGATACGCAGTATTTT. Its protein is CASSPTRGDTQYF. The V call is TRBV18, the J call TRBJ2-3; D possibly corresponds to TRBD2 (5 bases). The CDR3 totals 13 residues. CDR1 KGHSH and CDR2 LQKENI come from the germline V gene. Trimming removed 2 bases at V and 6 bases at J, with 9 bases between. Using reference TRBV18 and TRBJ2-3 for the parts outside the CDR3, the full variable domain is NAGVMQNPRHLVRRRGQEARLRCSPMKGHSHVYWYRQLPEEGLKFMVYLQKENIIDESGMPKERFSAEFPKEGPSILRIQQVVRGDSAAYFCASSPTRGDTQYFGPGTRLTVL.

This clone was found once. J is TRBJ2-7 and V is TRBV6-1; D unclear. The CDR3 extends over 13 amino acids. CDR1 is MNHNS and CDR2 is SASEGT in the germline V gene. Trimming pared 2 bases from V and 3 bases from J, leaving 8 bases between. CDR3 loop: CASSEHILYEQYF. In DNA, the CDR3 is TGTGCCAGCAGTGAACACATCCTCTACGAGCAGTACTTC.

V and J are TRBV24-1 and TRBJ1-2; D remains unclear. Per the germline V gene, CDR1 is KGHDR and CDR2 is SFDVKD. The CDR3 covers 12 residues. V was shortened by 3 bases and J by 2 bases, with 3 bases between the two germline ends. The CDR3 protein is CATSDGNYGYTF. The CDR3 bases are TGTGCCACCAGTGATGGCAACTATGGCTACACCTTC.